This paragraph covers one TCR beta chain sequence. The CDR3 totals 13 residues. V gave up 6 bases and J gave up 8 bases, with 11 bases separating them. In germline, CDR1 is KGHSH, CDR2 LQKENI. The sample is drawn from a study of blood T cell repertoires in COVID-19. Study in general: Whether acute or convalescent, the COVID-19 samples came from the United States, Italy and Spain. PBMCs, B-cell-depleted T cells, or T cells provided the cDNA or gDNA that made up the material.

Methods used by the authors: Counts of nucleated cells, estimated from reference gene primer amplification, were obtained. Assay used: immunoSEQ multiplex PCR; TCRdb lists only in-frame clones, some missing. V, J and clone size were drawn from that table, and D and trimming were deduced from the DNA. The repertoire has under 85,000 clones, roughly 85% of them found once; the top ten carry around 5.1%. The TCR was taken from a woman of 80 years or more with active or convalescent COVID-19. The sample taken for sequencing was peripheral blood. The rearrangement uses TRBV18 and TRBJ1-6, with a tentative D call TRBD1 (5 bases). The CDR3 nucleotides are TGTGCCAGCTCCCACGGGGGGGATTCACCCCTCCACTTT. It codes for CASSHGGDSPLHF.